The 8 T cell receptor beta chains below all came from one sample that was sequenced in a study of shared clonotypes between healthy human individuals. Only in-frame clones appear in the TCRdb table, and some are missing; sequencing was by immunoSEQ multiplex PCR. The sample has fewer than 1.6 million clones, 98% seen once. Input material: naive CD4+ T cells sorted from blood. Sample subset: CD45RA+ positively selected. Receptor source: a man aged 25-45 years in good health.

About this clone: The same CDR3 arises from other DNA sequences in this sample as well. The rearrangement links TRBV7-9 to TRBJ2-7, with D uncertain. The V gene lost 1 base and the J gene lost 3 bases, with 7 bases spanning the gap. The CDR3 totals 13 residues. Germline assignment: CDR1 SEHNR and CDR2 FQNEAQ (reference sequence). CDR3: CASSLGGNYEQYF. The CDR3 DNA is TGTGCCAGCAGCTTAGGTGGAAACTACGAGCAGTACTTC.

A note on this clone: Other DNA sequences in this sample translate to the same CDR3. The chain recombines TRBV18 with TRBJ2-2, with a weak D call TRBD1 (6 bases). Germline loops: CDR1 KGHSH, CDR2 LQKENI. The CDR3 spans 17 residues. V dropped 0 bases and J dropped 2 bases, with 13 bases sitting between them. The CDR3 spells CASSPPSTGRNTGELFF. DNA for the CDR3: TGTGCCAGCTCACCACCCAGCACAGGGAGAAACACCGGGGAGCTGTTTTTT.

V usage is TRBV9 and J usage is TRBJ2-2; unclear D gene. CDR1 SGDLS and CDR2 YYNGEE come from the germline V gene. The CDR3 contains 14 residues. Trimming took off 4 bases at V and 0 bases at J, with 7 bases between the two ends. The DNA of the CDR3 is TGTGCCAGCAGCATCCCATCGAACACCGGGGAGCTGTTTTTT. Protein: CASSIPSNTGELFF. Full variable domain (missing parts from reference TRBV9 and TRBJ2-2): DSGVTQTPKHLITATGQRVTLRCSPRSGDLSVYWYQQSLDQGLQFLIQYYNGEERAKGNILERFSAQQFPDLHSELNLSSLELGDSALYFCASSIPSNTGELFFGEGSRLTVL.

V usage is TRBV9 and J usage is TRBJ2-2; TRBD2 agrees at 10 bases. This CDR3 has 14 amino acids. Losses at the gene ends were 6 bases for V and 2 bases for J; bases not matched to a gene: 1. Germline CDR1 reads SGDLS; CDR2 reads YYNGEE. The CDR3 DNA follows: TGTGCCAGCACTAGCGGGAGAAACACCGGGGAGCTGTTTTTT. As protein: CASTSGRNTGELFF.

The chain is built from TRBV4-1 and TRBJ1-4; 7 positions agree with TRBD1. The CDR3 totals 16 residues. The germline gives CDR1 MGHRA, CDR2 YSYEKL. V was pared by 4 bases and J by 7 bases, with 12 bases of the junction left unmatched. As DNA, the CDR3 is TGCGCCAGCAGCCGAAACGACAGGGCTAGGGGTGAAAAACTGTTTTTT. It codes for CASSRNDRARGEKLFF.

This clone turned up a few times. The chain is built from TRBV6-5 and TRBJ2-7; 9 bases align to TRBD2. The CDR3 consists of 14 residues. J lost 4 bases, V lost 6 bases, and 7 bases had no gene match. CDR1 is MNHEY, CDR2 SVGAGI, per germline. CDR3 sequence: CASRPLAGRYEQYF. The CDR3 DNA is TGTGCCAGCAGACCACTAGCGGGTCGATACGAGCAGTACTTC.

This clone has a single count. J is TRBJ1-5 and V is TRBV29-1; D unclear. Trimming took 4 bases from V and 6 from J, leaving 10 bases between them. The germline V gene encodes CDR1 SQVTM and CDR2 ANQGSEA. CDR3 length: 12 amino acids. Here the CDR3 reads CSVAEVGQPQHF. Here the CDR3 DNA reads TGCAGCGTTGCGGAGGTCGGTCAGCCCCAGCATTTT.

The chain is built from TRBV7-8 and TRBJ1-2; a possible D gene is TRBD1 (5 bases). Trimming removed 5 bases at V and 6 bases at J, with 13 bases between. CDR1 and CDR2 (germline): SGHVS, FQNEAQ. The CDR3 covers 13 residues. Here the CDR3 reads CASSPQGFNGYTF. Here the CDR3 DNA reads TGTGCCAGCAGCCCCCAGGGATTTAATGGCTACACCTTC. Using reference TRBV7-8 and TRBJ1-2 for the parts outside the CDR3, the full variable domain is GAGVSQSPRYKVAKRGQDVALRCDPISGHVSLFWYQQALGQGPEFLTYFQNEAQLDKSGLPSDRFFAERPEGSVSTLKIQRTQQEDSAVYLCASSPQGFNGYTFGSGTRLTVV.